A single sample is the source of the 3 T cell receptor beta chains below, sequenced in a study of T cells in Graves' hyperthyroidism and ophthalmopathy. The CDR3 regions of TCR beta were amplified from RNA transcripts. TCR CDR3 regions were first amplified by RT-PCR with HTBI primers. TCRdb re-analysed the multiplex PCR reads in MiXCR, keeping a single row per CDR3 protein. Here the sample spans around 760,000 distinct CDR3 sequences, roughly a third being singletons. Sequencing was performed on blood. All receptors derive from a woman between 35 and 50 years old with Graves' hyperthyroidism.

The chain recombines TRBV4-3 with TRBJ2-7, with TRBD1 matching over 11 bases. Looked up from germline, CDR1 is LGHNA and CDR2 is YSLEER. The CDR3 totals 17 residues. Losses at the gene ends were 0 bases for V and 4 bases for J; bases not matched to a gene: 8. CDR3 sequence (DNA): TGCGCCAGCAGCCAAGACCTTCCAGGGACAGGGGGTTACGAGCAGTACTTC. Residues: CASSQDLPGTGGYEQYF.

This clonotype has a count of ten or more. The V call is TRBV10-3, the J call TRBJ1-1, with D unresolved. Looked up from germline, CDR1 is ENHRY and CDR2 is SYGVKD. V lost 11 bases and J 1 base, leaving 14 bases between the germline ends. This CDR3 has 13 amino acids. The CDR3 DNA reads TGTGCCGGAAACAGCTACAAGAACACTGAAGCTTTCTTT. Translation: CAGNSYKNTEAFF.

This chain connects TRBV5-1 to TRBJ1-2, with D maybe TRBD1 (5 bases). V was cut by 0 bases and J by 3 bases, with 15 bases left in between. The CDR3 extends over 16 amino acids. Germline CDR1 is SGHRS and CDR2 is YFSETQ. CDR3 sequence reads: CASSLGSGLIDYGYTF. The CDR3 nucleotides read TGCGCCAGCAGCTTGGGGTCGGGACTCATTGACTATGGCTACACCTTC.